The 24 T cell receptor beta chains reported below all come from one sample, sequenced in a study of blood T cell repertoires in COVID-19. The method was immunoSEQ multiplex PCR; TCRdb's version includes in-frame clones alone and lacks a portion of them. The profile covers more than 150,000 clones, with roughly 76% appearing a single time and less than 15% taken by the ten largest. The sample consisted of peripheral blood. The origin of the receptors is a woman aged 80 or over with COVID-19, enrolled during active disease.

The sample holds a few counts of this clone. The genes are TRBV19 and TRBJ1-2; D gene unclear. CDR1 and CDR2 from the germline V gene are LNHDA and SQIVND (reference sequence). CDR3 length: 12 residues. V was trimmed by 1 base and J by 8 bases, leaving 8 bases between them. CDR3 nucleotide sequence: TGTGCCAGTAGTATAGGCGTCCAAGGCTACACCTTC. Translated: CASSIGVQGYTF. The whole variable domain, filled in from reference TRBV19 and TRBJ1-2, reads DGGITQSPKYLFRKEGQNVTLSCEQNLNHDAMYWYRQDPGQGLRLIYYSQIVNDFQKGDIAEGYSVSREKKESFPLTVTSAQKNPTAFYLCASSIGVQGYTFGSGTRLTVV.

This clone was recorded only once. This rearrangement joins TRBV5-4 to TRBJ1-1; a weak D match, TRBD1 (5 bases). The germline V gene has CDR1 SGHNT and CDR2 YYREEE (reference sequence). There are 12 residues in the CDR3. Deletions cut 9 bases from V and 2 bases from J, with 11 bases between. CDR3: CATKTVNTEAFF. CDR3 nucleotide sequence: TGTGCCACCAAGACAGTAAACACTGAAGCTTTCTTT.

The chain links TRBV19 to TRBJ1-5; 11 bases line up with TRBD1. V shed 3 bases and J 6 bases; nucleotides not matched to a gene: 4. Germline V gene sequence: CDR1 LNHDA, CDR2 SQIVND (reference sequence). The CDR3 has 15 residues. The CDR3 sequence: CASSIRTGGVQPQHF. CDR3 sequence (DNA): TGTGCCAGTAGTATCCGGACAGGGGGCGTTCAGCCCCAGCATTTT.

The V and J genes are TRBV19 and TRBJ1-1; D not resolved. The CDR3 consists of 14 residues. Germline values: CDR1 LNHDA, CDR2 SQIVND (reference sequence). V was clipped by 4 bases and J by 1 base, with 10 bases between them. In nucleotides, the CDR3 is TGTGCCAGTAGTAGTGGGCAGCAGAACACTGAAGCTTTCTTT. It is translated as CASSSGQQNTEAFF. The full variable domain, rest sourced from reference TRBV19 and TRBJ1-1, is DGGITQSPKYLFRKEGQNVTLSCEQNLNHDAMYWYRQDPGQGLRLIYYSQIVNDFQKGDIAEGYSVSREKKESFPLTVTSAQKNPTAFYLCASSSGQQNTEAFFGQGTRLTVV.

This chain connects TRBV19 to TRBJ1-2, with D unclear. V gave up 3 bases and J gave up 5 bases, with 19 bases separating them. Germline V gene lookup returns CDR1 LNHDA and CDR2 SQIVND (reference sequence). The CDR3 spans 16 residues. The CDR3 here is CASSILGQPAGYGYTF. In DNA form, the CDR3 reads TGTGCCAGTAGTATTTTAGGGCAGCCTGCGGGGTATGGCTACACCTTC.

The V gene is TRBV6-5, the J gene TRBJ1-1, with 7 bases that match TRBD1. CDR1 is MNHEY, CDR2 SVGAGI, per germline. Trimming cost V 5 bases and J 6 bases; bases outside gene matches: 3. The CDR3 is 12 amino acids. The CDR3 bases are TGTGCCAGCAGTCCTGGGACAGCTGAAGCTTTCTTT. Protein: CASSPGTAEAFF.

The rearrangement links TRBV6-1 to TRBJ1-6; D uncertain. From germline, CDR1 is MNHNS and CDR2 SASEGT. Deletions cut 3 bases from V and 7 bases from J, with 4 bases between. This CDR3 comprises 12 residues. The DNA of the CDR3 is TGTGCCAGCAGTGACCGGAATTCACCCCTCCACTTT. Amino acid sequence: CASSDRNSPLHF.

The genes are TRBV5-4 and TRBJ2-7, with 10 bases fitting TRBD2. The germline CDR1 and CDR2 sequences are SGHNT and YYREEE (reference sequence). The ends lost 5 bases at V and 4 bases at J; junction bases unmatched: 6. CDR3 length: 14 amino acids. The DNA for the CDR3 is TGTGCCAGCAGACTAGCGGGGACGGAGTACGAGCAGTACTTC. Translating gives CASRLAGTEYEQYF.

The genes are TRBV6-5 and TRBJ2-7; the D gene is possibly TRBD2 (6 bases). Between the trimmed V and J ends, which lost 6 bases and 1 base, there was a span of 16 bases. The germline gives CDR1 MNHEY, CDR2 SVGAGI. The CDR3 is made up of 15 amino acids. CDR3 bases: TGTGCCAGCAGCGAGGGAGGATTCCAATCCTACGAGCAGTACTTC. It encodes CASSEGGFQSYEQYF.

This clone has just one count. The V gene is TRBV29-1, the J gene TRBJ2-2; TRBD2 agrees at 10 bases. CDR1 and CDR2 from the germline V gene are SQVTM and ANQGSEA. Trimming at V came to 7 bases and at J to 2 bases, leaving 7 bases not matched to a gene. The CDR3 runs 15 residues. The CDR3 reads CSAGGLADNTGELFF. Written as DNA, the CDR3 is TGCAGCGCTGGTGGACTAGCGGATAACACCGGGGAGCTGTTTTTT.

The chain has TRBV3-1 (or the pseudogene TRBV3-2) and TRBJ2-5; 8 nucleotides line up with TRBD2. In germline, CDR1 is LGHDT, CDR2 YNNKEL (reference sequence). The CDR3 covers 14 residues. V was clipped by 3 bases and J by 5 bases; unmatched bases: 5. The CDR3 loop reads CASSHSGKGETQYF. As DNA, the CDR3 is TGTGCCAGCAGCCATAGCGGGAAGGGGGAGACCCAGTACTTC.

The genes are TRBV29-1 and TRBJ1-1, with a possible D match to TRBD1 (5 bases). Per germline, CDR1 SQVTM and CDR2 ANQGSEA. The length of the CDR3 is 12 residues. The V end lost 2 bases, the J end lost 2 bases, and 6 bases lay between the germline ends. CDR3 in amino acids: CSVEWGNTEAFF. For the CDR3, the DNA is TGCAGCGTTGAATGGGGCAACACTGAAGCTTTCTTT.

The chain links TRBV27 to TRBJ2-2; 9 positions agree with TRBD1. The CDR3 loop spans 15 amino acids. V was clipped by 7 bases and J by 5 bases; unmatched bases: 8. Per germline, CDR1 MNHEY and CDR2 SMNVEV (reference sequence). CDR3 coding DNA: TGTGCCAGCACCGGCTGGACAGGGGCTACCGGGGAGCTGTTTTTT. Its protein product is CASTGWTGATGELFF.

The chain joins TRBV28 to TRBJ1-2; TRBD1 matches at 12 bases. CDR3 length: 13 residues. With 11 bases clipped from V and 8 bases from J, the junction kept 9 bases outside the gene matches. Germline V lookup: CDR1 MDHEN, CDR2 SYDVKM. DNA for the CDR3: TGTGCCCTCAGGGGGACAGGGGGCGACGGCTACACCTTC. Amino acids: CALRGTGGDGYTF.

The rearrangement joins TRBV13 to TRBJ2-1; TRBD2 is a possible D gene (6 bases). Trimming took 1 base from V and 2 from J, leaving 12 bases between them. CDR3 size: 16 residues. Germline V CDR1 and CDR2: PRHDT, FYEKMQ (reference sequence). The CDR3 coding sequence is TGTGCCAGCAGCTTAGTGTGGCGGGGAACCTACAATGAGCAGTTCTTC. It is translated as CASSLVWRGTYNEQFF.

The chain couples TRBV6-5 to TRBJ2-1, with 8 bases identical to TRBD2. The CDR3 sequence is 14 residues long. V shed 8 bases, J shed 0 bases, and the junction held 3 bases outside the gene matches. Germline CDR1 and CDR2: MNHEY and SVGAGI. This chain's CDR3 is CASGSGISYNEQFF. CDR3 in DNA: TGTGCCAGCGGTAGCGGGATCTCCTACAATGAGCAGTTCTTC.

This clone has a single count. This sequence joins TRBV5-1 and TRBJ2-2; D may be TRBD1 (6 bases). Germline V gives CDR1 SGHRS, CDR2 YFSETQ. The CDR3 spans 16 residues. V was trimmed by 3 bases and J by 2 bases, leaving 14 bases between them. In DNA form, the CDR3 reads TGCGCCAGCAGCTCTGGACAGTCTGCCAACACCGGGGAGCTGTTTTTT. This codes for CASSSGQSANTGELFF.

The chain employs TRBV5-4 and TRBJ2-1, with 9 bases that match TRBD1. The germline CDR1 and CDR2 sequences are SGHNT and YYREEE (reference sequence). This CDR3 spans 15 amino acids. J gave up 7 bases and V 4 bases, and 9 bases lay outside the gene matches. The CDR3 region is CASSATGGSWNEQFF. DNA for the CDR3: TGTGCCAGCAGCGCAACAGGGGGCAGTTGGAATGAGCAGTTCTTC.

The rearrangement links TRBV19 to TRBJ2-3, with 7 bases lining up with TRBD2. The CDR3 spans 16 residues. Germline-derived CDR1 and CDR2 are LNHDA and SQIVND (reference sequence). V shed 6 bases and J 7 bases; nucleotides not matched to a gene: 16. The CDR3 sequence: CASRQTREGPGNTQYF. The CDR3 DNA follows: TGTGCCAGTAGGCAAACCAGGGAGGGCCCGGGAAATACGCAGTATTTT. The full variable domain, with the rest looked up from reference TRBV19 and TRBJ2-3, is DGGITQSPKYLFRKEGQNVTLSCEQNLNHDAMYWYRQDPGQGLRLIYYSQIVNDFQKGDIAEGYSVSREKKESFPLTVTSAQKNPTAFYLCASRQTREGPGNTQYFGPGTRLTVL.

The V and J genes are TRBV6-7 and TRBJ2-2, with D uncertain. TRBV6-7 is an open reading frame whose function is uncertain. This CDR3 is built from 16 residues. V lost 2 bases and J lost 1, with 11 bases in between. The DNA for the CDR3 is TGTGCCAGCAGTTACCGCCTTCTACTGAACACCGGGGAGCTGTTTTTT. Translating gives CASSYRLLLNTGELFF.

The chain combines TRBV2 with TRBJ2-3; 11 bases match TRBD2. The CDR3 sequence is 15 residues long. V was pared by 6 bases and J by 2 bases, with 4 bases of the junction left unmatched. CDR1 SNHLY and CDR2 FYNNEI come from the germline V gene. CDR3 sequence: CASRGGLAATDTQYF. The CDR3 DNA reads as TGTGCCAGCAGGGGGGGACTAGCGGCCACAGATACGCAGTATTTT.

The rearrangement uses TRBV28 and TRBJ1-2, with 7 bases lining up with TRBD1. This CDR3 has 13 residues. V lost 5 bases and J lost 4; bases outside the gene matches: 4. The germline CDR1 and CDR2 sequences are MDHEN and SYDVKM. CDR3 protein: CASSGDSPYGYTF. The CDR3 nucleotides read TGTGCCAGCAGTGGGGACAGCCCCTATGGCTACACCTTC.

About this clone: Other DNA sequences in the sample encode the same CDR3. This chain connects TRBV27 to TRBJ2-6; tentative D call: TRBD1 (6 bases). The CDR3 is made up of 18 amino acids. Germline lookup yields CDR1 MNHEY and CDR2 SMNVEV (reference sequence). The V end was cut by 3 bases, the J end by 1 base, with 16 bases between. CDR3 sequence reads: CASSFLTGPPSGANVLTF. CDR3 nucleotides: TGTGCCAGCAGTTTCCTTACAGGGCCCCCGTCTGGGGCCAACGTCCTGACTTTC. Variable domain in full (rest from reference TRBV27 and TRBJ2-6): EAQVTQNPRYLITVTGKKLTVTCSQNMNHEYMSWYRQDPGLGLRQIYYSMNVEVTDKGDVPEGYKVSRKEKRNFPLILESPSPNQTSLYFCASSFLTGPPSGANVLTFGAGSRLTVL.

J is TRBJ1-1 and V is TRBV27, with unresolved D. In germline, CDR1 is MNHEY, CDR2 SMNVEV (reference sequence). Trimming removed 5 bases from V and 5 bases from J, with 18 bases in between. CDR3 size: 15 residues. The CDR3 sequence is CASSITGLAPTEAFF. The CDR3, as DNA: TGTGCCAGCAGTATCACGGGGTTGGCTCCGACTGAAGCTTTCTTT.